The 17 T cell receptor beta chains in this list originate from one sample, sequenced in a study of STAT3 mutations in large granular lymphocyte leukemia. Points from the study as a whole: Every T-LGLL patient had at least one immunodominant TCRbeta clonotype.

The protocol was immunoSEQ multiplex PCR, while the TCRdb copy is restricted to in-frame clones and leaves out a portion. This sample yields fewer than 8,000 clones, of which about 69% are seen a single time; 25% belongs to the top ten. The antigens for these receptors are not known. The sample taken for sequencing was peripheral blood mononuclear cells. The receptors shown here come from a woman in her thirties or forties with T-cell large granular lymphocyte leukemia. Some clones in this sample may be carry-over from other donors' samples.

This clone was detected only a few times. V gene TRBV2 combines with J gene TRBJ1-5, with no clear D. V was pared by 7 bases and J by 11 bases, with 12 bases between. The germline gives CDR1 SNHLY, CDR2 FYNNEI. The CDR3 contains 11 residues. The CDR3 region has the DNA TGTGCCAGCATGGGGTTTCGAGCCCAGCATTTT. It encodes CASMGFRAQHF.

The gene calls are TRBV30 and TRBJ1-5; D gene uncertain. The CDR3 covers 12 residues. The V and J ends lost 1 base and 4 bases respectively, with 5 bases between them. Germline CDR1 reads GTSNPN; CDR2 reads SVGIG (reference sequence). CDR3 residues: CAWSGENQPQHF. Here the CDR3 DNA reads TGTGCCTGGAGTGGGGAGAATCAGCCCCAGCATTTT.

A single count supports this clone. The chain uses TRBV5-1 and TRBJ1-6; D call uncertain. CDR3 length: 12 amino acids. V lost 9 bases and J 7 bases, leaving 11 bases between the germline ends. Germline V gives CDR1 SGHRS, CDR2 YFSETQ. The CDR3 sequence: CATVTRNSPLHF. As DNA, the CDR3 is TGCGCCACCGTGACGAGGAATTCACCCCTCCACTTT.

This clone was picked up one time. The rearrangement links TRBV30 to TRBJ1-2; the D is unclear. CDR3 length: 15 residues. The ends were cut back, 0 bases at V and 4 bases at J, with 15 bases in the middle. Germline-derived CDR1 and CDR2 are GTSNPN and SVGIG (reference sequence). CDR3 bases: TGTGCCTGGAGTGTTTCCTTGACCCTCGGCTATGGCTACACCTTC. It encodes CAWSVSLTLGYGYTF.

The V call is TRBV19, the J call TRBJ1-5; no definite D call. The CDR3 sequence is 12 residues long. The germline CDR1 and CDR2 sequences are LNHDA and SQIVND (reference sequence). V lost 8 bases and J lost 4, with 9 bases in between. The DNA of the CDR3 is TGTGCCAGTTCGACTGGTAATCAGCCCCAGCATTTT. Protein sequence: CASSTGNQPQHF.

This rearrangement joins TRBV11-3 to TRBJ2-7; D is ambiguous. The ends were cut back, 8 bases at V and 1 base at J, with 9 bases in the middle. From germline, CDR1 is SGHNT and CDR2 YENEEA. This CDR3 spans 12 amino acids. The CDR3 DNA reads TGTGCCAGCGCGAGCAAATCCTACGAGCAGTACTTC. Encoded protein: CASASKSYEQYF.

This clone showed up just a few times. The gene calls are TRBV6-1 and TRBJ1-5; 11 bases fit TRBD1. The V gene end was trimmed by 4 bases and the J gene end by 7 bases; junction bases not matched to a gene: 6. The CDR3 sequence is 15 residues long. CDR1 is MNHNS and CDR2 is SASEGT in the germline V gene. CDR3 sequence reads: CASSVGQGAAQPQHF. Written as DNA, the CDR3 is TGTGCCAGCAGTGTCGGACAGGGGGCGGCGCAGCCCCAGCATTTT.

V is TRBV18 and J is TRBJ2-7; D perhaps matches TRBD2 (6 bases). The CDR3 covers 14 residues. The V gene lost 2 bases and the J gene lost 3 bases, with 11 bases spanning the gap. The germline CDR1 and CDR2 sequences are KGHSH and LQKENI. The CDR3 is CASSPLEGFYEQYF. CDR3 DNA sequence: TGTGCCAGCTCACCATTGGAGGGGTTCTACGAGCAGTACTTC.

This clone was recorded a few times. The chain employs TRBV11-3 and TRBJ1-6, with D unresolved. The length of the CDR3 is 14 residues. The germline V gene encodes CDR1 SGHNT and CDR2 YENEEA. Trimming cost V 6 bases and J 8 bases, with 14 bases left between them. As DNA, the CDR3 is TGTGCCAGCAGAGGCGAACCAGGAGATTCACCCCTCCACTTT. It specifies CASRGEPGDSPLHF.

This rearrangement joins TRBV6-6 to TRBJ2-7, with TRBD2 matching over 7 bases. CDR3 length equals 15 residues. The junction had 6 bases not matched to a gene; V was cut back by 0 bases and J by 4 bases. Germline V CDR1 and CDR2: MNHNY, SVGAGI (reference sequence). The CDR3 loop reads CASSYSRDSGYEQYF. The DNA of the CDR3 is TGTGCCAGCAGTTACTCCCGGGATAGCGGGTACGAGCAGTACTTC.

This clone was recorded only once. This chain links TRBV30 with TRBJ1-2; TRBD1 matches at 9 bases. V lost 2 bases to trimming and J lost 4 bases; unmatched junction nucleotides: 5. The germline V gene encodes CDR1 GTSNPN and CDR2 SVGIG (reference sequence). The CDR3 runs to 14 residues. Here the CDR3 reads CAWSHDRGFYGYTF. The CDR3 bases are TGTGCCTGGAGTCATGACAGGGGGTTCTATGGCTACACCTTC.

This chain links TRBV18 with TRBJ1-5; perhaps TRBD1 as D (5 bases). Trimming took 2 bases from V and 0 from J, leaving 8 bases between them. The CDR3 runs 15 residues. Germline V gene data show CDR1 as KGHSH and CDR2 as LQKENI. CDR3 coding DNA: TGTGCCAGCTCACCAAACAGGAATAGCAATCAGCCCCAGCATTTT. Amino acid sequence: CASSPNRNSNQPQHF. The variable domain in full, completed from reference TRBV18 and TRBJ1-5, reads NAGVMQNPRHLVRRRGQEARLRCSPMKGHSHVYWYRQLPEEGLKFMVYLQKENIIDESGMPKERFSAEFPKEGPSILRIQQVVRGDSAAYFCASSPNRNSNQPQHFGDGTRLSIL.

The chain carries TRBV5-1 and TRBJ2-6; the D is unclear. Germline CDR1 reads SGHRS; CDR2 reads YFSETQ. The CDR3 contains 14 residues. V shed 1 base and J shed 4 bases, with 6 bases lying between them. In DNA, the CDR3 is TGCGCCAGCAGCTTGAGGGCCGGGGCCAACGTCCTGACTTTC. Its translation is CASSLRAGANVLTF. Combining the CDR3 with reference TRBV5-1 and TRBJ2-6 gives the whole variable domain KAGVTQTPRYLIKTRGQQVTLSCSPISGHRSVSWYQQTPGQGLQFLFEYFSETQRNKGNFPGRFSGRQFSNSRSEMNVSTLELGDSALYLCASSLRAGANVLTFGAGSRLTVL.

CDR3 residues: CASSGQGDTQYF. In DNA form, the CDR3 reads TGTGCCAGCAGTGGCCAGGGAGATACGCAGTATTTT. The rearrangement joins TRBV25-1 to TRBJ2-3; D might be TRBD1 (5 bases). The ends were cut back, 4 bases at V and 5 bases at J, with 7 bases in the middle. The CDR3 is 12 amino acids. Per germline, CDR1 MGHDK and CDR2 SYGVNS. The whole variable domain, remainder taken from reference TRBV25-1 and TRBJ2-3, is EADIYQTPRYLVIGTGKKITLECSQTMGHDKMYWYQQDPGMELHLIHYSYGVNSTEKGDLSSESTVSRIRTEHFPLTLESARPSHTSQYLCASSGQGDTQYFGPGTRLTVL.

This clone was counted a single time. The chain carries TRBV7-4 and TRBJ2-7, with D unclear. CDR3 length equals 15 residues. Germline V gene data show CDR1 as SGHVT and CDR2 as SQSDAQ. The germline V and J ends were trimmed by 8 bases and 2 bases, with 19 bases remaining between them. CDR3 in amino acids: CASLAQVYRPYEQYF. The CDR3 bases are TGTGCCAGCTTAGCTCAGGTGTACAGACCCTACGAGCAGTACTTC. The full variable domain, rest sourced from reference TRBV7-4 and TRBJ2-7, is GAGVSQSPRYKVAKRGRDVALRCDSISGHVTLYWYRQTLGQGSEVLTYSQSDAQRDKSGRPSGRFSAERPERSVSTLKIQRTEQGDSAVYLCASLAQVYRPYEQYFGPGTRLTVT.

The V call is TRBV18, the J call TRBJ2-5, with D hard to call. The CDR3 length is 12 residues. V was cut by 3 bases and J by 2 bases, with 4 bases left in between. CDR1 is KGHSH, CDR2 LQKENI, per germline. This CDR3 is CASSPVQETQYF. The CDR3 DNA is TGTGCCAGCTCACCTGTACAAGAGACCCAGTACTTC.

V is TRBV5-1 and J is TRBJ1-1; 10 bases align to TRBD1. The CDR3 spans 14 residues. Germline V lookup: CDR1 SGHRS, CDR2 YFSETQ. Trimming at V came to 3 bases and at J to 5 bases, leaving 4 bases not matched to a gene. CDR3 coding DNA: TGCGCCAGCAGCTCGGACAGGGGGGAGACTGAAGCTTTCTTT. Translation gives CASSSDRGETEAFF. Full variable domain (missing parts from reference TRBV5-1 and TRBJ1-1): KAGVTQTPRYLIKTRGQQVTLSCSPISGHRSVSWYQQTPGQGLQFLFEYFSETQRNKGNFPGRFSGRQFSNSRSEMNVSTLELGDSALYLCASSSDRGETEAFFGQGTRLTVV.